These 6 T cell receptor beta chains were sequenced from one sample in a study of cytomegalovirus exposure and HLA in healthy donors. The PCR used 60 Vbeta and 13 Jbeta primers. TCRdb's copy holds only in-frame clones and misses some; the assay was immunoSEQ multiplex PCR. The listing records about 91,000 clones. Sequenced material: PBMCs. The receptors here all came from a woman between 25 and 40 years old in good health and CMV-seronegative.

The rearrangement uses TRBV6-5 and TRBJ1-3; D not certain. V was shortened by 2 bases and J by 0 bases, with 5 bases between the two germline ends. CDR3 length: 14 amino acids. The germline V gene encodes CDR1 MNHEY and CDR2 SVGAGI. CDR3: CASSYRGSGNTIYF. The DNA of the CDR3 is TGTGCCAGCAGTTACAGAGGCTCTGGAAACACCATATATTTT.

The genes are TRBV27 and TRBJ1-4; no definite D call. Germline V gene data show CDR1 as MNHEY and CDR2 as SMNVEV (reference sequence). V lost 2 bases, J lost 14 bases, and 12 bases lay in between. CDR3 size: 12 residues. CDR3 DNA sequence: TGTGCCAGCAGTTTAAAGGGAGAAGGGCTGTTTTTT. This codes for CASSLKGEGLFF.

V gene TRBV2 combines with J gene TRBJ1-1, with TRBD1 identical over 7 bases. The CDR3 has 12 residues. Germline CDR1 SNHLY, CDR2 FYNNEI. Germline trimming cut 8 bases from V and 3 bases from J; bases unmatched to any gene: 3. The DNA for the CDR3 is TGTGCCAGCCGACAGGGTTACACTGAAGCTTTCTTT. Residues: CASRQGYTEAFF.

This chain links TRBV27 with TRBJ2-5, with 10 bases fitting TRBD1. Trimming took 6 bases from V and 4 from J; bases not matched to a gene: 8. This CDR3 contains 15 residues. The germline gives CDR1 MNHEY, CDR2 SMNVEV (reference sequence). CDR3 sequence reads: CASSIVGQGGETQYF. Here the CDR3 DNA reads TGTGCCAGCAGCATTGTCGGACAGGGGGGAGAGACCCAGTACTTC.

This chain joins TRBV9 and TRBJ2-3, with a possible D match to TRBD1 (5 bases). The germline CDR1 and CDR2 sequences are SGDLS and YYNGEE. The CDR3 runs to 14 residues. Deletions cut 4 bases from V and 1 base from J, with 10 bases between. This CDR3 is CASSPTDRTDTQYF. For the CDR3, the DNA is TGTGCCAGCAGCCCGACAGATCGCACAGATACGCAGTATTTT. Looking up the rest from reference TRBV9 and TRBJ2-3 gives the full variable domain: DSGVTQTPKHLITATGQRVTLRCSPRSGDLSVYWYQQSLDQGLQFLIQYYNGEERAKGNILERFSAQQFPDLHSELNLSSLELGDSALYFCASSPTDRTDTQYFGPGTRLTVL.

This rearrangement joins TRBV7-8 to TRBJ2-7; D is perhaps TRBD2 (6 bases). The CDR3 is 15 amino acids. Germline V gives CDR1 SGHVS, CDR2 FQNEAQ. V lost 1 base, J lost 2 bases, and 12 bases lay in between. CDR3 in amino acids: CASSLVGGKAYEQYF. The CDR3 bases are TGTGCCAGCAGCTTAGTAGGCGGGAAAGCCTACGAGCAGTACTTC.